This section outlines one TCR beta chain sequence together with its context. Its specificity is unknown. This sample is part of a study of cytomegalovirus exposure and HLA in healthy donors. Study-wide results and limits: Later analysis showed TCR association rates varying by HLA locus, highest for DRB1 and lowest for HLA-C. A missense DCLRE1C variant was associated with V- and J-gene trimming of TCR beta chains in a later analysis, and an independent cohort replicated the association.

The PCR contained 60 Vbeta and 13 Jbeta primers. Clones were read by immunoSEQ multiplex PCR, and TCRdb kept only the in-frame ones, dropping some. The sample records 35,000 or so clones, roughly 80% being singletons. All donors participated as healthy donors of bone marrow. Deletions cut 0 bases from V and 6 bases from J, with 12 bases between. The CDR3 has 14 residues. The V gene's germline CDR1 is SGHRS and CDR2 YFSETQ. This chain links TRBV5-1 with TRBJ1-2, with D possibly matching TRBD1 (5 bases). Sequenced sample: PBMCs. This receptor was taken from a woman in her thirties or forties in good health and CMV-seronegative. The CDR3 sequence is CASSLGRQGDGYTF. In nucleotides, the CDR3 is TGCGCCAGCAGCTTGGGGCGTCAGGGTGATGGCTACACCTTC. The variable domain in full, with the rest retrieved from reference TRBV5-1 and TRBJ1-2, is KAGVTQTPRYLIKTRGQQVTLSCSPISGHRSVSWYQQTPGQGLQFLFEYFSETQRNKGNFPGRFSGRQFSNSRSEMNVSTLELGDSALYLCASSLGRQGDGYTFGSGTRLTVV.